This entry lists 9 T cell receptor beta chains sequenced from one sample in a study of siplizumab effects on memory and regulatory T cells. Method: immunoSEQ multiplex PCR; TCRdb's copy keeps in-frame clones and lacks some. The sample includes about 27,000 clones, roughly 84% of them seen just once. Sequencing was carried out using memory CD4+ T cells sorted from blood. The receptors stem from a human donor in good health.

This CDR3 reads CSVERSPNYGYTF. The CDR3 DNA is TGCAGCGTTGAGCGATCACCTAACTATGGCTACACCTTC. The gene calls are TRBV29-1 and TRBJ1-2; no definite D call. The germline V and J ends were trimmed by 3 bases and 0 bases, with 8 bases remaining between them. CDR1 is SQVTM, CDR2 ANQGSEA, per germline. The CDR3 length is 13 residues.

The rearrangement uses TRBV12-5 and TRBJ1-6; TRBD1 might be the D (6 bases). This CDR3 region has 17 residues. Trimming removed 0 bases at V and 7 bases at J, with 16 bases between. The germline V gene encodes CDR1 LGHNT and CDR2 FRNRAP. The CDR3 spells CASGLVLSDRMNSPLHF. CDR3 nucleotide sequence: TGTGCTAGTGGTTTGGTACTTAGTGACAGGATGAATTCACCCCTCCACTTT.

This chain uses TRBV10-3 with TRBJ2-7; tentatively, D is TRBD2 (6 bases). The CDR3 spans 14 residues. Trimming left V 3 bases short and J 6 bases short, with 15 bases between. Germline CDR1 ENHRY, CDR2 SYGVKD. The CDR3 region is CAISDSGGPTEQYF. DNA for the CDR3: TGTGCCATCAGTGACTCCGGGGGACCTACCGAGCAGTACTTC.

The V gene is TRBV19, the J gene TRBJ2-7; D gene unclear. The CDR3 loop spans 12 amino acids. V was clipped by 4 bases and J by 2 bases, with 6 bases between them. Germline CDR1 is LNHDA and CDR2 is SQIVND (reference sequence). Here the CDR3 reads CASSSGTYEQYF. The CDR3 DNA reads as TGTGCCAGTAGTAGCGGAACCTACGAGCAGTACTTC.

This rearrangement joins TRBV10-3 to TRBJ2-3, with D uncertain. The CDR3 is 12 residues long. Trimming removed 6 bases at V and 5 bases at J, with 9 bases between. The germline CDR1 and CDR2 sequences are ENHRY and SYGVKD. In DNA form, the CDR3 reads TGTGCCATCAGCTTAGACGGAGATACGCAGTATTTT. Translating gives CAISLDGDTQYF.

This rearrangement joins TRBV30 to TRBJ2-3; 10 nucleotides align to TRBD2. CDR3 length equals 16 residues. Germline V gene lookup returns CDR1 GTSNPN and CDR2 SVGIG (reference sequence). Trimming took 4 bases from V and 0 from J; bases not matched to a gene: 7. The CDR3 region has the DNA TGTGCCTGGACGCCCGGGACTAGCGTTAGCACAGATACGCAGTATTTT. Translating gives CAWTPGTSVSTDTQYF.

This chain links TRBV19 with TRBJ1-2; the match to TRBD1 covers 7 bases. Trimming removed 4 bases from V and 4 bases from J; junction bases left unmatched: 6. Germline CDR1 LNHDA, CDR2 SQIVND (reference sequence). This CDR3 region has 14 residues. DNA of the CDR3: TGTGCCAGTAGTACTAGACAGGGAAGCTATGGCTACACCTTC. Protein product: CASSTRQGSYGYTF.

Details on this clone: The junction does not match germline at one end; this may be a read error. Distinct nucleotide sequences in the sample also encode this CDR3. This chain links TRBV18 with TRBJ1-5; possible D gene TRBD1, 5 bases. Germline CDR1 KGHSH, CDR2 LQKENI. The CDR3 sequence is 15 residues long. The CDR3 region has the DNA TGCGCCAGCTCACCAACTGGGACCTGGGATCAGCCCCAGCATTTT. It encodes CASSPTGTWDQPQHF.

The chain is built from TRBV10-1 and TRBJ2-1; 10 nucleotides line up with TRBD2. The V gene's germline CDR1 is WNHNN and CDR2 SYGVQD (reference sequence). The V gene end was trimmed by 6 bases and the J gene end by 7 bases; junction bases not matched to a gene: 3. There are 13 residues in the CDR3. The chain's CDR3 is CASRPAGGNEQFF. CDR3 bases: TGCGCCAGCAGGCCAGCGGGAGGGAATGAGCAGTTCTTC.